Below are 3 T cell receptor beta chains sequenced from a single sample in a study of blood T cell repertoires in COVID-19. Sequencing was performed with immunoSEQ multiplex PCR; in TCRdb, only in-frame clones are kept and a portion is missing. The sample has 75,000 to 80,000 clones; about 88% are singletons. Material for sequencing was peripheral blood. The receptors originated from a man in his 60s with COVID-19, enrolled during active disease.

CDR3 sequence reads: CTSGAPSYNEQFF. CDR3 coding DNA: TGTACGAGCGGGGCCCCCTCCTACAATGAGCAGTTCTTC. This chain links TRBV28 with TRBJ2-1; the match to TRBD2 covers 7 bases. CDR1 is MDHEN, CDR2 SYDVKM, per germline. The length of the CDR3 is 13 residues.

The chain has TRBV30 and TRBJ2-3; D may be TRBD2 (6 bases). Germline lookup yields CDR1 GTSNPN and CDR2 SVGIG (reference sequence). The CDR3 is 12 amino acids. V was shortened by 3 bases and J by 7 bases, with 11 bases between the two germline ends. CDR3: CAWRGTSNTQYF. CDR3 in DNA: TGTGCCTGGAGGGGGACTTCAAATACGCAGTATTTT.

The V gene is TRBV19, the J gene TRBJ2-3, with TRBD1 as a possible D gene (6 bases). The germline V gene encodes CDR1 LNHDA and CDR2 SQIVND (reference sequence). The CDR3 length is 13 residues. V gave up 1 base and J gave up 4 bases, with 6 bases separating them. The CDR3 DNA follows: TGTGCCAGTAGTATAGCAGGGGCAGATACGCAGTATTTT. Residues: CASSIAGADTQYF.